The 31 T cell receptor beta chains below were found in one sample sequenced in a study of blood T cell repertoires in COVID-19. Produced via immunoSEQ multiplex PCR; TCRdb's table is partial and in-frame only. Here the sample spans some 300,000 clones, around nine tenths being singletons. The specimen was peripheral blood. These receptor sequences come from a man between 65 and 85 years old with acute or convalescent COVID-19.

The rearrangement links TRBV6-2 or TRBV6-3 to TRBJ2-3, with 8 bases lining up with TRBD2. CDR1 is MNHEY and CDR2 is SVGEGT in the germline V gene. The trim removed 4 bases at V and 5 bases at J, leaving 5 bases unmatched. The CDR3 is made up of 14 amino acids. The CDR3 here is CASSSSGSRDTQYF. DNA for the CDR3: TGTGCCAGCAGTTCCAGCGGGAGTCGAGATACGCAGTATTTT.

V is TRBV19 and J is TRBJ1-1; a weak D match, TRBD1 (6 bases). Trimming took 0 bases from V and 6 from J, leaving 17 bases between them. CDR1 is LNHDA, CDR2 SQIVND, per germline (reference sequence). This CDR3 contains 16 residues. Here the CDR3 DNA reads TGTGCCAGTAGTATAGATCCGAACAGGGAGGGGGCTGAAGCTTTCTTT. It is translated as CASSIDPNREGAEAFF.

This clone was observed once. The chain carries TRBV9 and TRBJ2-3; tentative D call: TRBD2 (7 bases). The ends were cut back, 6 bases at V and 5 bases at J, with 19 bases in the middle. The CDR3 is 15 amino acids. Germline V gives CDR1 SGDLS, CDR2 YYNGEE. This CDR3 reads CASNRGGGSLDTQYF. The CDR3 nucleotides are TGTGCCAGCAACCGTGGGGGCGGGAGTTTAGATACGCAGTATTTT.

The chain employs TRBV6-5 and TRBJ2-7; 7 nucleotides line up with TRBD1. Per the germline V gene, CDR1 is MNHEY and CDR2 is SVGAGI. Losses at the gene ends were 4 bases for V and 7 bases for J; bases not matched to a gene: 4. The CDR3 is 12 residues long. CDR3 residues: CASSSDRAEQYF. The CDR3, as DNA: TGTGCCAGCAGTTCCGACAGGGCGGAGCAGTACTTC.

V usage is TRBV3-1 (or the pseudogene TRBV3-2) and J usage is TRBJ2-2, with a possible D match to TRBD2 (7 bases). Looked up from germline, CDR1 is LGHDT and CDR2 is YNNKEL (reference sequence). The CDR3 sequence is 18 residues long. V was cut by 0 bases and J by 2 bases, with 16 bases left in between. In nucleotides, the CDR3 is TGTGCCAGCAGCCAAGATAGTGGGCGGGGGCCCAACACCGGGGAGCTGTTTTTT. Translation: CASSQDSGRGPNTGELFF.

This sequence joins TRBV5-5 and TRBJ2-1; 12 nucleotides agree with TRBD2. The CDR3 consists of 16 residues. J was trimmed by 6 bases and V by 6 bases; bases with no gene match: 10. CDR1 and CDR2 (germline): SGHKS, YYEKEE (reference sequence). CDR3 protein: CASTPLAGGPSNEQFF. CDR3 bases: TGTGCCAGCACCCCCCTAGCGGGAGGGCCGAGCAATGAGCAGTTCTTC. The variable domain in full, with the rest retrieved from reference TRBV5-5 and TRBJ2-1, is DAGVTQSPTHLIKTRGQQVTLRCSPISGHKSVSWYQQVLGQGPQFIFQYYEKEERGRGNFPDRFSARQFPNYSSELNVNALLLGDSALYLCASTPLAGGPSNEQFFGPGTRLTVL.

The rearrangement joins TRBV5-5 to TRBJ2-5; 10 bases are shared with TRBD2. In germline, CDR1 is SGHKS, CDR2 YYEKEE (reference sequence). The junction had 3 bases not matched to a gene; V was cut back by 0 bases and J by 1 base. This CDR3 comprises 16 residues. The CDR3 reads CASSLGPSGGQETQYF. The CDR3 DNA reads as TGTGCCAGCAGCTTGGGGCCTAGCGGGGGCCAAGAGACCCAGTACTTC.

J is TRBJ2-1 and V is TRBV18; TRBD1 might be the D (6 bases). Trimming left V 8 bases short and J 5 bases short, with 13 bases between. This CDR3 contains 13 residues. From germline, CDR1 is KGHSH and CDR2 LQKENI. The CDR3 region is CASGQGLDNEQFF. The CDR3 DNA is TGTGCCAGCGGGCAGGGGTTGGACAATGAGCAGTTCTTC.

The chain links TRBV5-1 to TRBJ2-2, with a possible D match to TRBD2 (5 bases). V was cut by 4 bases and J by 4 bases, with 14 bases left in between. Germline-derived CDR1 and CDR2 are SGHRS and YFSETQ. The length of the CDR3 is 15 residues. CDR3 coding DNA: TGCGCCAGCAGCCCCGGGGTGATGATCACCGGGGAGCTGTTTTTT. Amino acids: CASSPGVMITGELFF.

This chain uses TRBV5-8 with TRBJ1-2, with D perhaps matching TRBD1 (5 bases). There are 15 residues in the CDR3. V lost 0 bases to trimming and J lost 0 bases, with 9 bases between them. The germline V gene encodes CDR1 SGHTS and CDR2 YDEGEE. CDR3 residues: CASSLGQMTNYGYTF. CDR3 sequence (DNA): TGTGCCAGCAGCTTGGGACAGATGACTAACTATGGCTACACCTTC.

The DNA of the CDR3 is TGTGCCAGCAGCTCTCAAACTCGGACTAGCGGGAGTACGACCCAGTACTTC. Amino acid sequence: CASSSQTRTSGSTTQYF. V is TRBV11-3 and J is TRBJ2-5; 13 nucleotides align to TRBD2. Germline lookup yields CDR1 SGHNT and CDR2 YENEEA. With V trimmed by 4 bases and J by 7 bases, 12 bases remained unmatched. The CDR3 extends over 17 amino acids.

This clone was seen only a few times. The rearrangement uses TRBV2 and TRBJ2-3, with TRBD1 identical over 7 bases. The CDR3 covers 13 residues. The V gene's germline CDR1 is SNHLY and CDR2 FYNNEI. The V gene end was trimmed by 8 bases and the J gene end by 6 bases; junction bases not matched to a gene: 8. CDR3 DNA: TGTGCCAGCCGCCAAGACAGGGTCGATACGCAGTATTTT. Protein: CASRQDRVDTQYF.

V and J are TRBV3-1 (or the pseudogene TRBV3-2) and TRBJ2-7; TRBD2 agrees at 10 bases. This CDR3 contains 13 residues. Germline CDR1 is LGHDT and CDR2 is YNNKEL (reference sequence). With 8 bases clipped from V and 7 bases from J, the junction kept 8 bases outside the gene matches. CDR3 DNA: TGTGCCAGCGGATGGCTAGCGGGAGAAGAGCAGTACTTC. Translating gives CASGWLAGEEQYF.

The chain links TRBV3-1 (or the pseudogene TRBV3-2) to TRBJ1-4; a weak D match, TRBD1 (5 bases). Trimming removed 3 bases at V and 2 bases at J, with 10 bases between. This CDR3 has 15 amino acids. Germline V gene data show CDR1 as LGHDT and CDR2 as YNNKEL (reference sequence). CDR3 amino acids: CASSQRGGTNEKLFF. The CDR3 coding sequence is TGTGCCAGCAGCCAGAGGGGAGGGACTAATGAAAAACTGTTTTTT.

This chain links TRBV6-2 or TRBV6-3 with TRBJ2-2; 7 bases match TRBD1. V was pared by 0 bases and J by 0 bases, with 4 bases of the junction left unmatched. The CDR3 runs to 17 residues. The germline gives CDR1 MNHEY, CDR2 SVGEGT. The CDR3 coding sequence is TGTGCCAGCAGTTACTCGCTGACAGGGACGAACACCGGGGAGCTGTTTTTT. It translates to CASSYSLTGTNTGELFF.

The rearrangement joins TRBV27 to TRBJ2-2, with D unresolved. V lost 3 bases and J 6 bases, leaving 8 bases between the germline ends. This CDR3 spans 13 amino acids. CDR1 is MNHEY, CDR2 SMNVEV, per germline (reference sequence). This CDR3 reads CASSFFSAGELFF. The CDR3 nucleotides read TGTGCCAGCAGTTTTTTCTCAGCCGGGGAGCTGTTTTTT.

The chain is built from TRBV18 and TRBJ2-7; D unclear. This CDR3 is built from 16 residues. V was shortened by 0 bases and J by 2 bases, with 14 bases between the two germline ends. CDR1 is KGHSH, CDR2 LQKENI, per germline. This CDR3 reads CASSPPRGSATYEQYF. The DNA for the CDR3 is TGTGCCAGCTCACCACCTCGAGGCTCAGCCACCTACGAGCAGTACTTC.

The rearrangement uses TRBV6-5 and TRBJ1-6; 8 bases map to TRBD1. V dropped 4 bases and J dropped 7; count of bases not matched to a gene: 3. The CDR3 extends over 14 amino acids. CDR1 and CDR2 (germline): MNHEY, SVGAGI. The CDR3 DNA is TGTGCCAGCAGTTTTGACAGGGGAAATTCACCCCTCCACTTT. As protein: CASSFDRGNSPLHF.

The rearrangement links TRBV7-9 to TRBJ2-7; 11 bases align to TRBD1. The CDR3 contains 13 residues. CDR1 SEHNR and CDR2 FQNEAQ come from the germline V gene (reference sequence). V dropped 3 bases and J dropped 8; count of bases not matched to a gene: 3. As DNA, the CDR3 is TGTGCCAGCAGCTTGGGACAGGGGGTCAAGCAGTACTTC. Protein product: CASSLGQGVKQYF. The full variable domain, completed using reference TRBV7-9 and TRBJ2-7, is DTGVSQNPRHKITKRGQNVTFRCDPISEHNRLYWYRQTLGQGPEFLTYFQNEAQLEKSRLLSDRFSAERPKGSFSTLEIQRTEQGDSAMYLCASSLGQGVKQYFGPGTRLTVT.

The genes are TRBV19 and TRBJ1-1; TRBD1 aligns across 11 bases. Germline values: CDR1 LNHDA, CDR2 SQIVND (reference sequence). The CDR3 loop spans 15 amino acids. Trimming at V came to 3 bases and at J to 5 bases, leaving 5 bases not matched to a gene. CDR3 in DNA: TGTGCCAGTAGTATCCCGAGGGACAGGGGGACTGAAGCTTTCTTT. Its translation: CASSIPRDRGTEAFF.

This sequence joins TRBV18 and TRBJ1-5; D might be TRBD1 (6 bases). Per the germline V gene, CDR1 is KGHSH and CDR2 is LQKENI. There are 13 residues in the CDR3. V was clipped by 2 bases and J by 6 bases, with 8 bases between them. CDR3 DNA sequence: TGTGCCAGCTCACCAGGGGGCCCTCAGCCCCAGCATTTT. Encoded protein: CASSPGGPQPQHF.

This clone was seen just once. The chain joins TRBV18 to TRBJ2-3; possibly TRBD2 for D (5 bases). Germline CDR1 is KGHSH and CDR2 is LQKENI. The CDR3 sequence is 14 residues long. The CDR3 reads CATGRATSTDTQYF. The CDR3 DNA reads TGTGCTACCGGGCGGGCTACTAGCACAGATACGCAGTATTTT.

The rearrangement links TRBV28 to TRBJ1-4, with D possibly being TRBD1 (6 bases). CDR1 is MDHEN, CDR2 SYDVKM, per germline. The CDR3 is made up of 14 amino acids. Trimming removed 6 bases from V and 8 bases from J, with 16 bases in between. The CDR3 bases are TGTGCCAGCAGCCCTCCAACAGGGTTGGAAAAACTGTTTTTT. It encodes CASSPPTGLEKLFF.

The V and J genes are TRBV7-2 and TRBJ2-7; weak D call: TRBD2 (6 bases). This CDR3 is built from 17 residues. The germline V gene encodes CDR1 SGHTA and CDR2 FQGNSA. Deletions cut 0 bases from V and 2 bases from J, with 17 bases between. CDR3 sequence (DNA): TGTGCCAGCAGCTTAGCTGGGCAGGGCGGGGCCCCCTACGAGCAGTACTTC. This translates into CASSLAGQGGAPYEQYF.

This chain joins TRBV29-1 and TRBJ2-3; D is possibly TRBD1 (6 bases). Germline CDR1 SQVTM, CDR2 ANQGSEA. CDR3 size: 14 residues. The V end lost 8 bases, the J end lost 1 base, and 16 bases lay between the germline ends. CDR3: CSTGTGLGTDTQYF. The CDR3 DNA is TGCAGCACGGGAACAGGGTTAGGCACAGATACGCAGTATTTT.

The rearrangement links TRBV13 to TRBJ1-3, with 9 bases fitting TRBD1. Germline V gene data show CDR1 as PRHDT and CDR2 as FYEKMQ (reference sequence). V dropped 5 bases and J dropped 2; count of bases not matched to a gene: 4. The CDR3 contains 15 residues. The DNA of the CDR3 is TGTGCCAGCAGCATAACAGGGGGCCCTGGAAACACCATATATTTT. It codes for CASSITGGPGNTIYF.

The chain is built from TRBV4-3 and TRBJ2-2; D is perhaps TRBD1 (5 bases). The CDR3 runs to 15 residues. The V gene lost 0 bases and the J gene lost 5 bases, with 10 bases spanning the gap. Per germline, CDR1 LGHNA and CDR2 YSLEER. CDR3 sequence: CASSQDPTVTGELFF. The DNA for the CDR3 is TGCGCCAGCAGCCAAGATCCGACAGTGACCGGGGAGCTGTTTTTT.

The J gene is TRBJ1-1, the V gene TRBV7-2; D uncertain. The germline CDR1 and CDR2 sequences are SGHTA and FQGNSA. Trimming stripped 3 bases from V and 5 bases from J, with 16 bases between. The CDR3 length is 15 residues. CDR3 residues: CASSFRPRGRTEAFF. The CDR3 DNA follows: TGTGCCAGCAGCTTTCGTCCCCGGGGTCGGACTGAAGCTTTCTTT. The complete variable domain, with remaining parts taken from reference TRBV7-2 and TRBJ1-1, reads GAGVSQSPSNKVTEKGKDVELRCDPISGHTALYWYRQSLGQGLEFLIYFQGNSAPDKSGLPSDRFSAERTGGSVSTLTIQRTQQEDSAVYLCASSFRPRGRTEAFFGQGTRLTVV.

The rearrangement uses TRBV7-9 and TRBJ1-3; D is ambiguous. Trimming took 0 bases from V and 8 from J, leaving 8 bases between them. The length of the CDR3 is 13 residues. Germline V gene sequence: CDR1 SEHNR, CDR2 FQNEAQ (reference sequence). The CDR3: CASSLAPADTIYF. CDR3 DNA sequence: TGTGCCAGCAGCTTAGCCCCCGCGGACACCATATATTTT.

A single count supports this clone. The chain joins TRBV28 to TRBJ1-2, with unresolved D. This CDR3 has 12 residues. V was cut by 6 bases and J by 7 bases, with 12 bases left in between. Germline V gene data show CDR1 as MDHEN and CDR2 as SYDVKM. The CDR3 sequence is CASRPPTPGYTF. The DNA for the CDR3 is TGTGCCAGCAGACCCCCGACACCTGGCTACACCTTC.

J is TRBJ1-2 and V is TRBV11-2; D possibly corresponds to TRBD1 (6 bases). This CDR3 spans 15 amino acids. V lost 2 bases and J lost 4, with 14 bases in between. Germline assignment: CDR1 SGHAT and CDR2 FQNNGV. The CDR3 bases are TGTGCCAGCAGCTTACCTCCGGGACAAATCTATGGCTACACCTTC. It encodes CASSLPPGQIYGYTF.